This paragraph reports one T cell receptor beta chain. The data are from a study of glioma-infiltrating T cells after dendritic cell vaccination. The CDR3 spans 16 residues. Germline loops: CDR1 MGHRA, CDR2 YSYEKL. J was trimmed by 8 bases and V by 0 bases; bases with no gene match: 9. Repertoires were generated with immunoSEQ multiplex PCR, while TCRdb's copy carries only in-frame clones and drops some. The sample consists of around 96,000 clones, about 79% of them appearing once. This sequence joins TRBV4-1 and TRBJ1-4; 7 bases are a match to TRBD1. The sequence was obtained from a human donor with glioblastoma. The sequencing used blood, collected before dendritic cell vaccination. The chain's CDR3 is CASSQDRGLKREKLFF. For the CDR3, the DNA is TGCGCCAGCAGCCAAGATAGGGGGCTCAAGCGGGAAAAACTGTTTTTT.